The 27 T cell receptor beta chains listed next were all sequenced from one sample in a study of blood T cell repertoires in COVID-19. Libraries were prepared by immunoSEQ multiplex PCR; TCRdb keeps only in-frame clonotypes and omits some of them. The repertoire holds about 160,000 clones, around 87% seen once, with 6.5% to 8% in the top ten. Sequenced material: PBMCs or T cells enriched from blood (not recorded which). The receptors were sampled from a woman aged 50 to 60 who had recovered from COVID-19.

This clone was seen just once. The rearrangement links TRBV19 to TRBJ1-1; D might be TRBD1 (6 bases). The ends were cut back, 1 base at V and 4 bases at J, with 16 bases in the middle. The length of the CDR3 is 16 residues. CDR1 is LNHDA and CDR2 is SQIVND in the germline V gene (reference sequence). For the CDR3, the DNA is TGTGCCAGTAGTATAGTGTTTACGGGACAAGGCACTGAAGCTTTCTTT. Amino acid sequence: CASSIVFTGQGTEAFF.

This clone was recorded once. V usage is TRBV9 and J usage is TRBJ1-1; tentative D call: TRBD1 (6 bases). This CDR3 spans 15 amino acids. Trimming left V 0 bases short and J 3 bases short, with 12 bases between. Per the germline V gene, CDR1 is SGDLS and CDR2 is YYNGEE. The CDR3 nucleotides read TGTGCCAGCAGCGTAGCAGGGGCCTTGGACACTGAAGCTTTCTTT. Translated, it gives CASSVAGALDTEAFF.

The rearrangement joins TRBV4-1 to TRBJ1-2; D gene uncertain. This CDR3 is 14 amino acids long. Germline assignment: CDR1 MGHRA and CDR2 YSYEKL. V was trimmed by 1 base and J by 8 bases, leaving 14 bases between them. The CDR3 spells CASSQGTARRGYTF. The CDR3 region has the DNA TGCGCCAGCAGCCAAGGGACGGCGCGGAGGGGCTACACCTTC.

This clone was picked up a small number of times. The genes are TRBV7-9 and TRBJ1-2, with D hard to call. The length of the CDR3 is 12 residues. V was pared by 7 bases and J by 8 bases, with 14 bases between. Germline CDR1 SEHNR, CDR2 FQNEAQ (reference sequence). The CDR3 DNA reads as TGTGCCAGCAACTTGATTGATGGCGGCTACACCTTC. Amino acid sequence: CASNLIDGGYTF.

The V call is TRBV6-5, the J call TRBJ1-4, with D possibly being TRBD1 (6 bases). Per germline, CDR1 MNHEY and CDR2 SVGAGI. The CDR3 has 14 amino acids. The germline V and J ends were trimmed by 2 bases and 7 bases, with 11 bases remaining between them. The CDR3 sequence is CASSYKGGGEKLFF. As DNA, the CDR3 is TGTGCCAGCAGTTACAAAGGGGGGGGTGAAAAACTGTTTTTT.

V is TRBV15 and J is TRBJ2-2; possibly TRBD2 for D (6 bases). Germline loops: CDR1 LNHNV, CDR2 YYDKDF (reference sequence). Trimming took off 5 bases at V and 1 base at J, with 11 bases between the two ends. CDR3 length: 15 residues. For the CDR3, the DNA is TGTGCCACCAGCGCGGGACTGAGGAACACCGGGGAGCTGTTTTTT. Its translation is CATSAGLRNTGELFF.

The chain carries TRBV29-1 and TRBJ2-4; 8 nucleotides agree with TRBD2. With V trimmed by 7 bases and J by 1 base, 21 bases remained unmatched. Germline-derived CDR1 and CDR2 are SQVTM and ANQGSEA. The CDR3 sequence is 19 residues long. The CDR3 sequence is CSAYGAGAKAFSAKNIQYF. The CDR3 nucleotides are TGCAGCGCATATGGAGCGGGGGCGAAGGCTTTTTCGGCCAAAAACATTCAGTACTTC.

The genes are TRBV2 and TRBJ1-1; D call uncertain. Germline CDR1 reads SNHLY; CDR2 reads FYNNEI. V was pared by 3 bases and J by 1 base, with 15 bases between. The CDR3 totals 16 residues. Here the CDR3 DNA reads TGTGCCAGCAGTGAGCCGGGCGGGCATACGAACACTGAAGCTTTCTTT. It encodes CASSEPGGHTNTEAFF. The entire variable domain, with the rest obtained from reference TRBV2 and TRBJ1-1, is as follows: EPEVTQTPSHQVTQMGQEVILRCVPISNHLYFYWYRQILGQKVEFLVSFYNNEISEKSEIFDDQFSVERPDGSNFTLKIRSTKLEDSAMYFCASSEPGGHTNTEAFFGQGTRLTVV.

The J gene is TRBJ1-2, the V gene TRBV5-5; 9 bases are a match to TRBD1. The germline V gene has CDR1 SGHKS and CDR2 YYEKEE (reference sequence). This CDR3 spans 14 amino acids. V was pared by 4 bases and J by 8 bases, with 9 bases of the junction left unmatched. The CDR3 DNA sequence: TGTGCCAGCAGCCCGACACAGGGGGCGCTGGGCTACACCTTC. It encodes CASSPTQGALGYTF.

The chain links TRBV6-5 to TRBJ2-2, with a tentative D call TRBD1 (5 bases). From germline, CDR1 is MNHEY and CDR2 SVGAGI. This CDR3 has 15 amino acids. Trimming cost V 2 bases and J 3 bases, with 10 bases left between them. CDR3 DNA sequence: TGTGCCAGCAGTTACCAAGGGGCGTACACCGGGGAGCTGTTTTTT. It translates to CASSYQGAYTGELFF.

The genes are TRBV5-1 and TRBJ2-5; 8 bases map to TRBD2. The ends lost 4 bases at V and 4 bases at J; junction bases unmatched: 6. Germline V gene data show CDR1 as SGHRS and CDR2 as YFSETQ. The CDR3 is made up of 14 amino acids. CDR3 sequence (DNA): TGCGCCAGCAGCGGAGGTAGCGGGGTAGAGACCCAGTACTTC. Translated: CASSGGSGVETQYF.

This chain links TRBV7-2 with TRBJ2-5; D unresolved. The CDR3 loop spans 15 amino acids. V was clipped by 0 bases and J by 2 bases, with 10 bases between them. Per the germline V gene, CDR1 is SGHTA and CDR2 is FQGNSA. CDR3 loop: CASSLARTTQETQYF. In nucleotides, the CDR3 is TGTGCCAGCAGCTTAGCCCGCACCACACAAGAGACCCAGTACTTC.

The sample holds one count of this clone. The J gene is TRBJ1-2, the V gene TRBV2; D possibly corresponds to TRBD1 (6 bases). Germline V CDR1 and CDR2: SNHLY, FYNNEI. CDR3 size: 14 residues. Trimming cost V 7 bases and J 4 bases, with 16 bases left between them. The CDR3 here is CASNGQGLGYGYTF. CDR3 sequence (DNA): TGTGCCAGCAATGGGCAGGGGTTAGGCTATGGCTACACCTTC. The full variable domain, with the rest looked up from reference TRBV2 and TRBJ1-2, is EPEVTQTPSHQVTQMGQEVILRCVPISNHLYFYWYRQILGQKVEFLVSFYNNEISEKSEIFDDQFSVERPDGSNFTLKIRSTKLEDSAMYFCASNGQGLGYGYTFGSGTRLTVV.

The rearrangement joins TRBV29-1 to TRBJ1-1; 7 bases align to TRBD1. Germline trimming cut 7 bases from V and 5 bases from J; bases unmatched to any gene: 13. There are 14 residues in the CDR3. Germline V gene lookup returns CDR1 SQVTM and CDR2 ANQGSEA. The CDR3 sequence: CSAWTGLSETEAFF. In DNA form, the CDR3 reads TGCAGCGCCTGGACAGGTTTATCTGAGACTGAAGCTTTCTTT.

The chain couples TRBV19 to TRBJ2-7; D may be TRBD2 (6 bases). Germline CDR1 reads LNHDA; CDR2 reads SQIVND (reference sequence). CDR3 length: 12 amino acids. V lost 2 bases and J 12 bases, leaving 14 bases between the germline ends. CDR3 region: CASSIMRGSSYF. CDR3 DNA sequence: TGTGCCAGTAGTATAATGCGGGGCAGCTCGTACTTC. Using reference TRBV19 and TRBJ2-7 for the parts outside the CDR3, the full variable domain is DGGITQSPKYLFRKEGQNVTLSCEQNLNHDAMYWYRQDPGQGLRLIYYSQIVNDFQKGDIAEGYSVSREKKESFPLTVTSAQKNPTAFYLCASSIMRGSSYFGPGTRLTVT.

The sample holds one count of this clone. CDR3: CASGSPGTGDQPQHF. As DNA, the CDR3 is TGTGCTAGTGGTTCCCCCGGGACAGGGGATCAGCCCCAGCATTTT. The chain is built from TRBV12-5 and TRBJ1-5; 10 positions match TRBD1. The CDR3 extends over 15 amino acids. The V and J ends lost 4 bases and 5 bases, in that order; junction bases with no gene match: 5. The germline gives CDR1 LGHNT, CDR2 FRNRAP.

The chain recombines TRBV21-1 with TRBJ2-3; the DNA was not used to check the table's D call, TRBD1. TRBV21-1 is reported as a pseudogene. This CDR3 has 15 amino acids. Written as DNA, the CDR3 is TGTGCCAGCAGCGAGAGAGGACAGGGGGCAGATACGCAGTATTTT. This codes for CASSERGQGADTQYF.

This clone came up once. The chain joins TRBV6-5 to TRBJ1-5; no clear D. The CDR3 length is 13 residues. The V and J ends lost 8 bases and 3 bases respectively, with 11 bases between them. CDR1 is MNHEY and CDR2 is SVGAGI in the germline V gene. This CDR3 is CASGRVDNQPQHF. The CDR3 coding sequence is TGTGCCAGCGGGAGGGTAGACAATCAGCCCCAGCATTTT.

V is TRBV5-4 and J is TRBJ1-1; TRBD1 aligns across 7 bases. This CDR3 region has 15 residues. The V gene's germline CDR1 is SGHNT and CDR2 YYREEE (reference sequence). Losses at the gene ends were 3 bases for V and 0 bases for J; bases not matched to a gene: 5. CDR3: CASSSSTGVNTEAFF. In nucleotides, the CDR3 is TGTGCCAGCAGCTCCTCTACAGGGGTGAACACTGAAGCTTTCTTT.

The chain joins TRBV19 to TRBJ2-7; a possible D gene is TRBD2 (5 bases). The CDR3 covers 13 residues. The germline gives CDR1 LNHDA, CDR2 SQIVND (reference sequence). V was cut by 0 bases and J by 2 bases, with 5 bases left in between. The CDR3 bases are TGTGCCAGTAGTATAGAGGAGGCCTACGAGCAGTACTTC. Translating it yields CASSIEEAYEQYF. Together with reference TRBV19 and TRBJ2-7, the CDR3 gives the full variable domain: DGGITQSPKYLFRKEGQNVTLSCEQNLNHDAMYWYRQDPGQGLRLIYYSQIVNDFQKGDIAEGYSVSREKKESFPLTVTSAQKNPTAFYLCASSIEEAYEQYFGPGTRLTVT.

This clone was seen once. The chain is built from TRBV7-9 and TRBJ2-3; 7 bases match TRBD2. The germline gives CDR1 SEHNR, CDR2 FQNEAQ (reference sequence). The CDR3 has 12 residues. Germline trimming cut 6 bases from V and 6 bases from J; bases unmatched to any gene: 3. The CDR3 here is CASSYSGDTQYF. The CDR3, as DNA: TGTGCCAGCAGTTATAGCGGGGATACGCAGTATTTT.

CDR3 amino acids: CASSSLNSGQETQYF. DNA of the CDR3: TGTGCCAGCAGCTCCCTCAACTCGGGCCAAGAGACCCAGTACTTC. This sequence joins TRBV7-6 and TRBJ2-5; D uncertain. Germline V CDR1 and CDR2: SGHVS, FNYEAQ. V was clipped by 4 bases and J by 1 base, with 13 bases between them. There are 15 residues in the CDR3. Full variable domain (remainder filled in from reference TRBV7-6 and TRBJ2-5): GAGVSQSPRYKVTKRGQDVALRCDPISGHVSLYWYRQALGQGPEFLTYFNYEAQQDKSGLPNDRFSAERPEGSISTLTIQRTEQRDSAMYRCASSSLNSGQETQYFGPGTRLLVL.

CDR3 loop: CAISDSLYEQYF. The CDR3 coding sequence is TGTGCCATCAGTGATAGCCTCTACGAGCAGTACTTC. V is TRBV10-3 and J is TRBJ2-7, with D hard to call. The CDR3 runs to 12 residues. Germline V gene sequence: CDR1 ENHRY, CDR2 SYGVKD. V lost 3 bases and J 3 bases, leaving 6 bases between the germline ends.

The genes are TRBV5-1 and TRBJ1-2; D might be TRBD1 (5 bases). This CDR3 contains 14 residues. V lost 0 bases and J 2 bases, leaving 8 bases between the germline ends. Per germline, CDR1 SGHRS and CDR2 YFSETQ. DNA of the CDR3: TGCGCCAGCAGCTTGGAACCAGGGAACTATGGCTACACCTTC. It is translated as CASSLEPGNYGYTF. The full variable domain, its missing parts supplied by reference TRBV5-1 and TRBJ1-2, is KAGVTQTPRYLIKTRGQQVTLSCSPISGHRSVSWYQQTPGQGLQFLFEYFSETQRNKGNFPGRFSGRQFSNSRSEMNVSTLELGDSALYLCASSLEPGNYGYTFGSGTRLTVV.

The chain combines TRBV28 with TRBJ1-2; the D gene is possibly TRBD1 (5 bases). The germline gives CDR1 MDHEN, CDR2 SYDVKM. V dropped 5 bases and J dropped 5 bases, with 15 bases sitting between them. The CDR3 is 14 residues long. The CDR3 loop is CASSPTGASYGYTF. Written as DNA, the CDR3 is TGTGCCAGCAGTCCTACAGGAGCCTCTTATGGCTACACCTTC.

This clone is labeled medium-sized (0.01 to 0.1%). The V and J genes are TRBV5-4 and TRBJ1-3; 10 bases are a match to TRBD1. The CDR3 contains 15 residues. Germline V gene sequence: CDR1 SGHNT, CDR2 YYREEE (reference sequence). V trimming: 3 bases; J trimming: 4 bases; junction bases outside the gene matches: 4. Written as DNA, the CDR3 is TGTGCCAGCAGCTCCGGGACAGGGGTAGGAAACACCATATATTTT. Translation gives CASSSGTGVGNTIYF.

CDR3 protein: CASSRGDSRRVNEKLFF. CDR3 bases: TGCGCCAGCAGCCGAGGGGACAGTCGACGGGTTAATGAAAAACTGTTTTTT. V and J are TRBV5-1 and TRBJ1-4, with 7 bases lining up with TRBD1. The CDR3 has 17 amino acids. Unmatched junction bases numbered 13, after V lost 4 bases and J lost 4 bases. Germline loops: CDR1 SGHRS, CDR2 YFSETQ. Variable domain in full (rest from reference TRBV5-1 and TRBJ1-4): KAGVTQTPRYLIKTRGQQVTLSCSPISGHRSVSWYQQTPGQGLQFLFEYFSETQRNKGNFPGRFSGRQFSNSRSEMNVSTLELGDSALYLCASSRGDSRRVNEKLFFGSGTQLSVL.